The 27 T cell receptor beta chains presented below share a single source sample, sequenced in a study of T-cell memory formation after mild COVID-19. TCRdb reanalysed the 5' RACE reads using MiXCR and keeps one entry per CDR3 protein. The table has about 290,000 distinct CDR3 sequences, over 15% seen once. The sequenced sample was PBMCs or a T cell subset sorted from them (not recorded which). The receptors derive from a man between 18 and 29 years old who had mild COVID-19 (a few samples of this study predate the infection). Cell type and time point are not known.

This chain joins TRBV7-2 and TRBJ1-1; 8 bases agree with TRBD1. The V and J ends lost 2 bases and 1 base, in that order; junction bases with no gene match: 3. The CDR3 covers 15 residues. Germline CDR1 is SGHTA and CDR2 is FQGNSA. CDR3 sequence reads: CASSLSGTGNTEAFF. The CDR3 region has the DNA TGTGCCAGCAGCTTAAGTGGGACAGGGAACACTGAAGCTTTCTTT. The full variable domain, in which reference TRBV7-2 and TRBJ1-1 provide the parts outside the CDR3, is GAGVSQSPSNKVTEKGKDVELRCDPISGHTALYWYRQSLGQGLEFLIYFQGNSAPDKSGLPSDRFSAERTGGSVSTLTIQRTQQEDSAVYLCASSLSGTGNTEAFFGQGTRLTVV.

The chain couples TRBV7-2 to TRBJ2-1; 9 bases map to TRBD2. This CDR3 spans 15 amino acids. V lost 5 bases, J lost 7 bases, and 9 bases stayed unmatched. The germline V gene has CDR1 SGHTA and CDR2 FQGNSA. The CDR3 DNA reads TGTGCCAGCAGCCTCCAGCGGGGGGCTGAGAATGAGCAGTTCTTC. It codes for CASSLQRGAENEQFF.

This clonotype was found a few times. The chain recombines TRBV7-7 with TRBJ2-2; D not resolved. V dropped 5 bases and J dropped 6 bases, with 10 bases sitting between them. CDR3 length: 13 amino acids. Germline CDR1 is SSHAT and CDR2 is FNYEAQ (reference sequence). Written as DNA, the CDR3 is TGTGCCAGCAGCCCGCGACACGCCGGGGAGCTGTTTTTT. It yields the protein CASSPRHAGELFF.

This chain joins TRBV6-6 and TRBJ2-5, with D hard to call. Per the germline V gene, CDR1 is MNHNY and CDR2 is SVGAGI (reference sequence). V dropped 5 bases and J dropped 2 bases, with 9 bases sitting between them. The CDR3 is made up of 13 amino acids. The CDR3 coding sequence is TGTGCCAGCAGTCCGGCTACACAAGAGACCCAGTACTTC. This gives the protein CASSPATQETQYF.

This clonotype was observed a few times. The chain joins TRBV6-4 to TRBJ1-1; D call uncertain. The germline CDR1 and CDR2 sequences are MRHNA and SNTAGT. CDR3 length equals 13 residues. Trimming stripped 4 bases from V and 2 bases from J, with 8 bases between. The CDR3 spells CASSAEENTEAFF. The CDR3 DNA reads TGTGCCAGCAGTGCCGAGGAAAACACTGAAGCTTTCTTT.

This clonotype was seen a handful of times. The chain employs TRBV7-6 and TRBJ1-1, with D unresolved. Germline V CDR1 and CDR2: SGHVS, FNYEAQ. Trimming removed 1 base from V and 1 base from J, with 10 bases in between. The CDR3 extends over 15 amino acids. DNA of the CDR3: TGTGCCAGCAGCTTAGGAGGCGCGGGGAACACTGAAGCTTTCTTT. Translating it yields CASSLGGAGNTEAFF.

This rearrangement joins TRBV7-8 to TRBJ1-4; tentatively, D is TRBD1 (5 bases). There are 16 residues in the CDR3. V was clipped by 0 bases and J by 6 bases, with 14 bases between them. CDR1 is SGHVS, CDR2 FQNEAQ, per germline. The CDR3 region has the DNA TGTGCCAGCAGCTTAGCGGTCCGGGTAGGGGATGAAAAACTGTTTTTT. The encoded protein is CASSLAVRVGDEKLFF. The complete variable domain, with remaining parts taken from reference TRBV7-8 and TRBJ1-4, reads GAGVSQSPRYKVAKRGQDVALRCDPISGHVSLFWYQQALGQGPEFLTYFQNEAQLDKSGLPSDRFFAERPEGSVSTLKIQRTQQEDSAVYLCASSLAVRVGDEKLFFGSGTQLSVL.

This clonotype was recorded a few times. The V and J genes are TRBV4-3 and TRBJ1-3; D ambiguous. Germline CDR1 and CDR2: LGHNA and YSLEER. V lost 0 bases and J lost 6, with 15 bases in between. The CDR3 consists of 16 residues. CDR3: CASSQDIAGLVNTIYF. The CDR3 DNA reads TGCGCCAGCAGCCAAGATATCGCAGGCCTGGTAAACACCATATATTTT.

The J gene is TRBJ2-1, the V gene TRBV20-1; D unresolved. CDR1 and CDR2 from the germline V gene are DFQATT and SNEGSKA (reference sequence). The CDR3 runs to 12 residues. Between the trimmed V and J ends, which lost 1 base and 5 bases, there was a span of 6 bases. The CDR3 DNA is TGCAGTGCTAGAGGCCTGAACAATGAGCAGTTCTTC. This sequence encodes CSARGLNNEQFF.

The rearrangement joins TRBV4-1 to TRBJ2-1, with 7 bases identical to TRBD2. Per germline, CDR1 MGHRA and CDR2 YSYEKL. The CDR3 length is 13 residues. V shed 3 bases and J 11 bases; nucleotides not matched to a gene: 7. The CDR3 sequence: CASSHYIGGKQFF. For the CDR3, the DNA is TGCGCCAGCAGCCACTACATCGGGGGGAAGCAGTTCTTC.

This clonotype was seen only a few times. The CDR3 spells CASSLGLAGAGSYEQYF. The CDR3, as DNA: TGTGCCAGCAGTTTGGGACTAGCGGGGGCCGGGTCCTACGAGCAGTACTTC. The gene calls are TRBV12-3 or TRBV12-4 and TRBJ2-7; 14 positions match TRBD2. CDR3 length: 17 residues. J lost 1 base, V lost 3 bases, and 5 bases had no gene match.

The chain combines TRBV5-1 with TRBJ2-1, with D maybe TRBD1 (6 bases). Germline CDR1 reads SGHRS; CDR2 reads YFSETQ. There are 16 residues in the CDR3. Between the trimmed V and J ends, which lost 7 bases and 8 bases, there was a span of 25 bases. CDR3 sequence: CASATRLFLQGHEQFF. In nucleotides, the CDR3 is TGCGCCAGCGCTACCCGCCTTTTCCTCCAGGGGCATGAGCAGTTCTTC.

The V gene is TRBV4-2, the J gene TRBJ2-7; TRBD2 agrees at 8 bases. Germline CDR1 reads LGHNA; CDR2 reads YNFKEQ. The CDR3 has 15 amino acids. V gave up 0 bases and J gave up 3 bases; unmatched junction bases: 4. CDR3 bases: TGTGCCAGCAGCCAAGAAGCGGGGGCCGACTACGAGCAGTACTTC. Translated: CASSQEAGADYEQYF.

The genes are TRBV9 and TRBJ1-2, with D possibly matching TRBD1 (5 bases). The germline CDR1 and CDR2 sequences are SGDLS and YYNGEE. Trimming cost V 4 bases and J 4 bases, with 20 bases left between them. The CDR3 is made up of 16 amino acids. The CDR3 spells CASSPEGPGRVYGYTF. CDR3 DNA sequence: TGTGCCAGCAGCCCCGAAGGTCCAGGGCGTGTCTATGGCTACACCTTC.

This rearrangement joins TRBV5-1 to TRBJ1-2, with D unclear. Germline V gives CDR1 SGHRS, CDR2 YFSETQ. The ends were cut back, 5 bases at V and 4 bases at J, with 12 bases in the middle. This CDR3 has 13 residues. The CDR3, as DNA: TGCGCCAGCAGTCGAACGGCGGGCTATGGCTACACCTTC. As protein: CASSRTAGYGYTF.

This clonotype was detected ten times or more. The rearrangement uses TRBV7-8 and TRBJ2-5; D uncertain. The CDR3 length is 12 residues. Germline V gene sequence: CDR1 SGHVS, CDR2 FQNEAQ. Between the trimmed V and J ends, which lost 10 bases and 5 bases, there was a span of 14 bases. The CDR3 nucleotides are TGTGCCACCCGAGGACCTATGGAGACCCAGTACTTC. It is translated as CATRGPMETQYF.

This rearrangement joins TRBV18 to TRBJ1-2; D is unresolved. This CDR3 has 12 amino acids. Per the germline V gene, CDR1 is KGHSH and CDR2 is LQKENI. V lost 5 bases and J lost 6, with 10 bases in between. CDR3 in DNA: TGTGCCAGCTCAGAGTTGTCGGATGGCTACACCTTC. Translating gives CASSELSDGYTF.

The chain couples TRBV6-5 to TRBJ1-2; D is unclear. Germline-derived CDR1 and CDR2 are MNHEY and SVGAGI. Trimming took off 2 bases at V and 0 bases at J, with 4 bases between the two ends. This CDR3 region has 13 residues. DNA for the CDR3: TGTGCCAGCAGTTACGAGCCTAACTATGGCTACACCTTC. Translated: CASSYEPNYGYTF.

A few counts support this clonotype. The chain uses TRBV18 and TRBJ1-6; the D gene is possibly TRBD1 (6 bases). This CDR3 region has 17 residues. Germline CDR1 and CDR2: KGHSH and LQKENI. Trimming stripped 3 bases from V and 3 bases from J, with 15 bases between. The CDR3 is CASSPTVRGVYNSPLHF. CDR3 coding DNA: TGTGCCAGCTCACCCACCGTCAGGGGCGTCTATAATTCACCCCTCCACTTT.

This clonotype has more than one count but fewer than ten. The chain links TRBV7-2 to TRBJ2-1; 12 bases are shared with TRBD2. Germline CDR1 and CDR2: SGHTA and FQGNSA. Trimming removed 3 bases from V and 8 bases from J; junction bases left unmatched: 5. There are 15 residues in the CDR3. In DNA form, the CDR3 reads TGTGCCAGCAGCTTCGCTAGCGGGGGGGCATATGAGCAGTTCTTC. Its translation: CASSFASGGAYEQFF.

This clonotype was seen a handful of times. This chain connects TRBV20-1 to TRBJ2-3; no clear D gene. V lost 1 base and J 6 bases, leaving 8 bases between the germline ends. The CDR3 sequence is 12 residues long. Germline V lookup: CDR1 DFQATT, CDR2 SNEGSKA (reference sequence). The CDR3 protein is CSARAPTDTQYF. The CDR3 nucleotides are TGCAGTGCTAGAGCGCCTACGGATACGCAGTATTTT.

This clonotype was found a few times. The V call is TRBV7-9, the J call TRBJ1-1, with D maybe TRBD1 (5 bases). The CDR3 sequence is 15 residues long. Trimming removed 5 bases at V and 4 bases at J, with 17 bases between. Germline CDR1 reads SEHNR; CDR2 reads FQNEAQ (reference sequence). CDR3: CASSPVGWGSTEAFF. The CDR3 DNA reads TGTGCCAGCAGCCCAGTTGGGTGGGGGTCCACTGAAGCTTTCTTT.

This chain joins TRBV4-1 and TRBJ2-6; D is unresolved. Per germline, CDR1 MGHRA and CDR2 YSYEKL. CDR3 length: 19 residues. The ends were cut back, 2 bases at V and 0 bases at J, with 17 bases in the middle. The CDR3 loop is CASSQLSKATFSGANVLTF. The CDR3 coding sequence is TGCGCCAGCAGCCAATTAAGTAAGGCCACTTTCTCTGGGGCCAACGTCCTGACTTTC.

The genes are TRBV6-5 and TRBJ2-3; TRBD1 is a possible D gene (6 bases). V was cut by 5 bases and J by 5 bases, with 14 bases left in between. This CDR3 contains 14 residues. Germline CDR1 is MNHEY and CDR2 is SVGAGI. CDR3 in amino acids: CASSAGALGDTQYF. The CDR3 DNA reads TGTGCCAGCAGTGCAGGGGCACTGGGAGATACGCAGTATTTT.

The chain joins TRBV5-1 to TRBJ1-6, with D perhaps matching TRBD1 (5 bases). With 3 bases removed from V and 8 bases from J, the gap between germline ends came to 12 bases. The CDR3 contains 14 residues. CDR1 SGHRS and CDR2 YFSETQ come from the germline V gene. The CDR3 sequence: CASSSGTLDSPLHF. The CDR3 DNA reads as TGCGCCAGCAGCTCCGGGACCCTGGATTCACCCCTCCACTTT. The whole variable domain, remainder taken from reference TRBV5-1 and TRBJ1-6, is KAGVTQTPRYLIKTRGQQVTLSCSPISGHRSVSWYQQTPGQGLQFLFEYFSETQRNKGNFPGRFSGRQFSNSRSEMNVSTLELGDSALYLCASSSGTLDSPLHFGNGTRLTVT.

Many counts were recorded for this clonotype. The chain couples TRBV7-9 to TRBJ2-3; no firm D call. CDR3 size: 13 residues. The germline V gene has CDR1 SEHNR and CDR2 FQNEAQ (reference sequence). V was cut by 3 bases and J by 3 bases, with 7 bases left in between. The chain's CDR3 is CASSFVSTDTQYF. The CDR3 region has the DNA TGTGCCAGCAGCTTTGTTTCTACAGATACGCAGTATTTT.

This chain uses TRBV7-9 with TRBJ1-3; no definite D call. The CDR3 runs 13 residues. Trimming cost V 9 bases and J 0 bases, with 9 bases left between them. Germline values: CDR1 SEHNR, CDR2 FQNEAQ (reference sequence). For the CDR3, the DNA is TGTGCCAGTAGGTTAGGCTCTGGAAACACCATATATTTT. Residues: CASRLGSGNTIYF.